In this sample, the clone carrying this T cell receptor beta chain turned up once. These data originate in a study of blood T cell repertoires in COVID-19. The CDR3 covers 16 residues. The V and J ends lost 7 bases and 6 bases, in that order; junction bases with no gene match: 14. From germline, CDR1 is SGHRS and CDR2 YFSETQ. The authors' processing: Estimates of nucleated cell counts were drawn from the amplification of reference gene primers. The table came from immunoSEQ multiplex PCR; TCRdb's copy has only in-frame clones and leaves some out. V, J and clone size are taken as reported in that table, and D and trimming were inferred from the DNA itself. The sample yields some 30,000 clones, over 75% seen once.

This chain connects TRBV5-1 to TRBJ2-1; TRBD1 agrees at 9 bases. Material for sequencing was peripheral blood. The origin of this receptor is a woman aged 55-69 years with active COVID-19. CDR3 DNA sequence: TGCGCCAGCCGCTCCCGGCCGGGACAGGGAACCAATGAGCAGTTCTTC. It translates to CASRSRPGQGTNEQFF.